These 14 T cell receptor beta chains came from one sample sequenced in a study of CD8 T cells in ankylosing spondylitis. TCRdb reprocessed the 5' RACE reads via MiXCR and lists one record per CDR3 protein. This sample yields approximately 43,000 distinct CDR3 sequences, of which over 3.5% are seen a single time; about 4% belongs to the top ten. Material: blood, either unsorted or a sorted T cell fraction (not recorded which). All receptors derive from a female donor with ankylosing spondylitis or in good health (not recorded which).

In this sample, this clonotype turned up once. The chain joins TRBV9 to TRBJ2-2; D not resolved. The V gene's germline CDR1 is SGDLS and CDR2 YYNGEE. The CDR3 runs 16 residues. Trimming took off 0 bases at V and 0 bases at J, with 9 bases between the two ends. CDR3: CASSVVSTSNTGELFF. CDR3 coding DNA: TGTGCCAGCAGCGTAGTGAGCACCTCGAACACCGGGGAGCTGTTTTTT.

This clonotype was observed at least ten times. The rearrangement joins TRBV9 to TRBJ1-1; D is undetermined. CDR1 SGDLS and CDR2 YYNGEE come from the germline V gene. With 0 bases removed from V and 4 bases from J, the gap between germline ends came to 7 bases. CDR3 length: 13 amino acids. CDR3 loop: CASSVVLGTEAFF. The CDR3 nucleotides read TGTGCCAGCAGCGTAGTATTGGGCACTGAAGCTTTCTTT. The variable domain in full, completed from reference TRBV9 and TRBJ1-1, reads DSGVTQTPKHLITATGQRVTLRCSPRSGDLSVYWYQQSLDQGLQFLIQYYNGEERAKGNILERFSAQQFPDLHSELNLSSLELGDSALYFCASSVVLGTEAFFGQGTRLTVV.

In its sample, this clonotype was seen many times. The chain joins TRBV9 to TRBJ1-6; perhaps TRBD1 as D (5 bases). Germline V lookup: CDR1 SGDLS, CDR2 YYNGEE. The CDR3 totals 15 residues. With 2 bases removed from V and 7 bases from J, the gap between germline ends came to 13 bases. CDR3 sequence reads: CASSVWGGDNSPLHF. DNA of the CDR3: TGTGCCAGCAGCGTGTGGGGGGGAGACAATTCACCCCTCCACTTT.

This clonotype was recorded at least ten times. CDR3 sequence: CASSGGLAAETQYF. In DNA, the CDR3 is TGTGCCAGCAGCGGCGGACTAGCCGCGGAGACCCAGTACTTC. The chain uses TRBV9 and TRBJ2-5, with TRBD2 matching over 8 bases. Germline V gives CDR1 SGDLS, CDR2 YYNGEE. The V gene end was trimmed by 3 bases and the J gene end by 5 bases; junction bases not matched to a gene: 6. The CDR3 contains 14 residues.

At least ten counts were recorded for this clonotype. The chain is built from TRBV9 and TRBJ2-7; D unresolved. V lost 0 bases to trimming and J lost 5 bases, with 9 bases between them. Germline-derived CDR1 and CDR2 are SGDLS and YYNGEE. The CDR3 loop spans 13 amino acids. CDR3 sequence (DNA): TGTGCCAGCAGCGTAGGTGTCCAGCACGAGCAGTACTTC. Its translation: CASSVGVQHEQYF.

Ten or more counts support this clonotype. V gene TRBV9 combines with J gene TRBJ2-7; a possible D gene is TRBD1 (5 bases). The CDR3 runs 16 residues. V lost 0 bases to trimming and J lost 7 bases, with 20 bases between them. CDR1 and CDR2 (germline): SGDLS, YYNGEE. In DNA, the CDR3 is TGTGCCAGCAGCGTAGACCTCCCTCCAGGGTCCGGGGAGCAGTACTTC. Translated, it gives CASSVDLPPGSGEQYF.

In its sample, this clonotype was seen many times. The chain joins TRBV9 to TRBJ2-3; TRBD1 is a possible D gene (5 bases). This CDR3 is 15 amino acids long. V was trimmed by 2 bases and J by 2 bases, leaving 12 bases between them. Germline CDR1 reads SGDLS; CDR2 reads YYNGEE. CDR3 loop: CASSVFGAYTDTQYF. The CDR3 nucleotides are TGTGCCAGCAGCGTTTTTGGGGCGTACACAGATACGCAGTATTTT.

This clonotype was recorded a few times. The gene calls are TRBV9 and TRBJ2-5; 9 nucleotides agree with TRBD1. This CDR3 region has 15 residues. V lost 8 bases to trimming and J lost 0 bases; unmatched junction nucleotides: 8. Germline-derived CDR1 and CDR2 are SGDLS and YYNGEE. This CDR3 reads CASTTDRGNQETQYF. CDR3 in DNA: TGTGCCAGTACCACGGACAGGGGAAACCAAGAGACCCAGTACTTC.

In this sample, this clonotype turned up many times. The chain joins TRBV9 to TRBJ1-2; a weak D match, TRBD1 (6 bases). CDR1 and CDR2 (germline): SGDLS, YYNGEE. CDR3 length equals 15 residues. The germline V and J ends were trimmed by 3 bases and 3 bases, with 15 bases remaining between them. This CDR3 reads CASSAVRGQDYGYTF. The CDR3, as DNA: TGTGCCAGCAGCGCCGTCCGGGGGCAGGACTATGGCTACACCTTC.

By share, this clonotype ranks as medium-sized. The chain combines TRBV9 with TRBJ2-5; possibly TRBD2 for D (6 bases). Per germline, CDR1 SGDLS and CDR2 YYNGEE. The CDR3 totals 14 residues. The germline V and J ends were trimmed by 4 bases and 2 bases, with 12 bases remaining between them. The CDR3 DNA is TGTGCCAGCAGCTTATCTAGCGCGCAAGAGACCCAGTACTTC. As protein: CASSLSSAQETQYF.

This clonotype was observed many times. The CDR3 sequence: CASSGDRESPLHF. The CDR3 bases are TGTGCCAGCAGCGGTGACAGGGAATCACCCCTCCACTTT. The chain is built from TRBV9 and TRBJ1-6; 7 positions match TRBD1. Germline lookup yields CDR1 SGDLS and CDR2 YYNGEE. CDR3 size: 13 residues. Unmatched junction bases numbered 4, after V lost 3 bases and J lost 10 bases. Drawing the rest from reference TRBV9 and TRBJ1-6, the complete variable domain is DSGVTQTPKHLITATGQRVTLRCSPRSGDLSVYWYQQSLDQGLQFLIQYYNGEERAKGNILERFSAQQFPDLHSELNLSSLELGDSALYFCASSGDRESPLHFGNGTRLTVT.

This clonotype was seen many times. The CDR3 protein is CASSVADVSNYGYTF. In DNA form, the CDR3 reads TGTGCCAGCAGCGTAGCTGACGTTTCTAACTATGGCTACACCTTC. J is TRBJ1-2 and V is TRBV9; D remains unclear. Trimming shortened V by 0 bases and J by 0 bases, and 9 bases separated the two germline ends. The CDR3 runs to 15 residues. CDR1 and CDR2 from the germline V gene are SGDLS and YYNGEE.

Relative to its sample, this clonotype is medium-sized. V gene TRBV9 combines with J gene TRBJ2-3; D perhaps matches TRBD2 (6 bases). The V end was cut by 3 bases, the J end by 6 bases, with 17 bases between. The CDR3 loop spans 15 amino acids. CDR1 and CDR2 (germline): SGDLS, YYNGEE. The CDR3 DNA follows: TGTGCCAGCAGCGCAGGGCCACTAGGGAGGGATACGCAGTATTTT. Protein: CASSAGPLGRDTQYF. The entire variable domain, with the rest obtained from reference TRBV9 and TRBJ2-3, is as follows: DSGVTQTPKHLITATGQRVTLRCSPRSGDLSVYWYQQSLDQGLQFLIQYYNGEERAKGNILERFSAQQFPDLHSELNLSSLELGDSALYFCASSAGPLGRDTQYFGPGTRLTVL.

This clonotype showed up many times. The chain links TRBV9 to TRBJ2-7, with TRBD1 identical over 7 bases. V trimming: 0 bases; J trimming: 3 bases; junction bases outside the gene matches: 3. The germline gives CDR1 SGDLS, CDR2 YYNGEE. CDR3 length equals 14 residues. This CDR3 reads CASSVGGQSYEQYF. CDR3 DNA sequence: TGTGCCAGCAGCGTAGGGGGACAGAGCTACGAGCAGTACTTC.